The 7 T cell receptor beta chains given below trace back to one sample, sequenced in a study of vaccination effects on CD4 cells after COVID-19. Before any sequencing was done, the ViraFEST assay used viral peptide pools to expand antigen-specific CD4+ T cells. Subsequent to approximately 11 days of culture, CD4+ T cells were isolated. Either the BNT162b2 or mRNA-1273 vaccine was given to participants in two doses. These receptors are not linked to any known antigen. Repertoires were generated with immunoSEQ multiplex PCR, while TCRdb's copy carries only in-frame clones and drops some. The sample has around 26,000 clones, approximately 69% seen once. Sequences were derived from CD4+ T cells from PBMCs cultured with SARS-CoV-2 spike peptides, sampled after COVID-19 vaccination. These receptors were collected from a human donor who received a COVID-19 vaccine.

This rearrangement joins TRBV30 to TRBJ1-3, with D tentatively TRBD1 (5 bases). This CDR3 comprises 15 residues. Between the trimmed V and J ends, which lost 2 bases and 3 bases, there was a span of 14 bases. Germline V CDR1 and CDR2: GTSNPN, SVGIG (reference sequence). CDR3 DNA sequence: TGTGCCTGGAGTAGAGGGACCCCACTTGGAAACACCATATATTTT. Translated: CAWSRGTPLGNTIYF. Drawing the rest from reference TRBV30 and TRBJ1-3, the complete variable domain is SQTIHQWPATLVQPVGSPLSLECTVEGTSNPNLYWYRQAAGRGLQLLFYSVGIGQISSEVPQNLSASRPQDRQFILSSKKLLLSDSGFYLCAWSRGTPLGNTIYFGEGSWLTVV.

The V and J genes are TRBV21-1 and TRBJ1-6. TRBV21-1 counts as a pseudogene. The CDR3 is made up of 16 amino acids. The CDR3 region is CASSKSCGSYNSPLHF. DNA for the CDR3: TGTGCCAGCAGCAAATCTTGCGGGTCCTATAATTCACCCCTCCACTTT.

The chain has TRBV19 and TRBJ1-2, with D unresolved. Per germline, CDR1 LNHDA and CDR2 SQIVND (reference sequence). The CDR3 spans 14 residues. With 2 bases removed from V and 2 bases from J, the gap between germline ends came to 9 bases. As DNA, the CDR3 is TGTGCCAGTAGTATACGGGATTTGAACTATGGCTACACCTTC. Its translation is CASSIRDLNYGYTF.

This chain's CDR3 is CATSEATGDSGNTIYF. In DNA form, the CDR3 reads TGTGCCACCAGTGAGGCGACAGGAGACTCTGGAAACACCATATATTTT. This rearrangement joins TRBV24-1 to TRBJ1-3; D possibly corresponds to TRBD1 (6 bases). Trimming took 4 bases from V and 0 from J, leaving 12 bases between them. There are 16 residues in the CDR3. Germline V gives CDR1 KGHDR, CDR2 SFDVKD.

V is TRBV10-3 and J is TRBJ1-4; TRBD1 matches at 8 bases. The germline CDR1 and CDR2 sequences are ENHRY and SYGVKD. There are 14 residues in the CDR3. After removal of 2 bases from V and 7 bases from J, the junction contained 3 bases not matched to a gene. CDR3: CAISETGGFEKLFF. The CDR3 nucleotides are TGTGCCATCAGTGAGACAGGGGGTTTTGAAAAACTGTTTTTT.

A remark on this clone: Other DNA sequences in the same sample also yield this CDR3. The rearrangement joins TRBV2 to TRBJ1-5; unclear D gene. V lost 6 bases, J lost 0 bases, and 6 bases lay in between. The CDR3 consists of 13 residues. Germline V gene sequence: CDR1 SNHLY, CDR2 FYNNEI. The DNA of the CDR3 is TGTGCCAGCAGGTTTTATAGCAATCAGCCCCAGCATTTT. This translates into CASRFYSNQPQHF.

Here the CDR3 reads CASRLAAGSATNEKLFF. CDR3 coding DNA: TGTGCCAGCAGACTGGCAGCTGGGAGTGCAACTAATGAAAAACTGTTTTTT. The rearrangement joins TRBV2 to TRBJ1-4; no clear D gene. This CDR3 has 17 residues. Germline CDR1 reads SNHLY; CDR2 reads FYNNEI. Trimming removed 6 bases at V and 0 bases at J, with 17 bases between.